What follows describes a single T cell receptor beta chain. Antigen unknown. The entry originates in a study of cytomegalovirus exposure and HLA in healthy donors. Study-level background: T cells numbering around 200 million yielded around 120 million unique TCR beta sequences in an earlier analysis. The study's findings and limits: Analyses of presence and absence presupposed an approximately uniform sequencing depth across donors.

In the PCR, 60 Vbeta and 13 Jbeta primers were used. As originally analysed: Unique TCR beta chains numbered roughly 80 million in a later analysis, with around 11 million shared. Some clones are missing from TCRdb's copy, which holds only in-frame ones; the method was immunoSEQ multiplex PCR. Clonal size and the V and J genes are those of that table, whereas D and trimming came from the DNA. The table records 150,000 or so clones, approximately 80% of them present only once. Germline loops: CDR1 SQVTM, CDR2 ANQGSEA. The germline V and J ends were trimmed by 2 bases and 3 bases, with 11 bases remaining between them. This CDR3 comprises 13 residues.

The source material was PBMCs. The chain employs TRBV29-1 and TRBJ2-7, with D tentatively TRBD1 (5 bases). The sequence derives from a male donor in good health and CMV-seronegative. CDR3 bases: TGCAGCGTTGAACCCCAGGGTGGCTACGAGCAGTACTTC. Encoded protein: CSVEPQGGYEQYF.